A selection of T cell receptor beta chains follows, all from one sample in a study of OX40 agonist ivuxolimab in advanced cancers. Generated by immunoSEQ multiplex PCR, the TCRdb table keeps only in-frame clones and is missing some. The profile covers 83,000 or so clones, with 84% appearing a single time and roughly 1.8% taken by the ten largest. The specimen comprised CD4+ or CD8+ T cells sorted from blood, sampled in a trial of the OX40 agonist ivuxolimab. These receptors were taken from an adult with an advanced solid tumor such as melanoma, head and neck, liver or kidney cancer. Both conserved end residues are trimmed from each CDR3. Fields, in order: V gene, J gene, CDR3 protein.

v_gene: TRBV9; j_gene: TRBJ2-5; CDR3aa: ASSGRRGLAGGFRETQY
v_gene: TRBV7-3; j_gene: TRBJ2-3; CDR3aa: ASSSDRTAFTDTQY
v_gene: TRBV7-9; j_gene: TRBJ2-7; CDR3aa: ASGVRGPNYEQY
v_gene: TRBV5-1; j_gene: TRBJ2-2; CDR3aa: ASSFSAGITGELF
v_gene: TRBV28; j_gene: TRBJ1-6; CDR3aa: ASRVWNSPLH
v_gene: TRBV29-1; j_gene: TRBJ1-4; CDR3aa: SVVVGNEKLF
v_gene: TRBV11-2; j_gene: TRBJ1-2; CDR3aa: ASSPLRDSYGYT
v_gene: TRBV2; j_gene: TRBJ2-1; CDR3aa: ASSMGSPYNEQF
v_gene: TRBV19; j_gene: TRBJ1-1; CDR3aa: ASKGGNTEAF
v_gene: TRBV6-1; j_gene: TRBJ1-5; CDR3aa: ASSELGTGHQPQH
v_gene: TRBV2; j_gene: TRBJ1-2; CDR3aa: ASSEARKGEDGYT
v_gene: TRBV5-6; j_gene: TRBJ1-4; CDR3aa: ASSLGQFNEKLF
v_gene: TRBV11-3; j_gene: TRBJ1-1; CDR3aa: ASSLGQVNEAF